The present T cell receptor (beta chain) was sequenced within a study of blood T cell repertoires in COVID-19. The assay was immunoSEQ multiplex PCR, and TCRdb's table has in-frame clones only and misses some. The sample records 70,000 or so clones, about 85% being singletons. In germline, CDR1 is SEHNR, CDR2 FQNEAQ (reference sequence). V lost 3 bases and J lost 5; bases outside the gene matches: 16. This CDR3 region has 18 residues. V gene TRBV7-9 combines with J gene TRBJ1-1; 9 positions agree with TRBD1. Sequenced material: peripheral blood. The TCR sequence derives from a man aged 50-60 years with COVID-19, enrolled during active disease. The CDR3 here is CASSLDDIAGTGWTEAFF. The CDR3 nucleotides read TGTGCCAGCAGCTTGGATGATATCGCAGGGACAGGGTGGACTGAAGCTTTCTTT.